A single sample is the source of the 19 T cell receptor beta chains below, sequenced in a study of shared clonotypes between healthy human individuals. Positively selected for CCR7, the CD45RO-negative cells used as naive CD8 cells excluded terminally differentiated effector memory CD45RA+ cells. The data were produced by immunoSEQ multiplex PCR, yet TCRdb's version contains in-frame clones alone and is incomplete. The repertoire includes around 1.9 million clones, roughly 95% of them detected once, and 1.5% to 2% sits in the top ten. The sequencing input was naive CD8+ T cells from PBMCs. Receptor source: a man between 18 and 29 years old in good health. Some clones in this sample may be carry-over from other donors' samples.

This sequence joins TRBV11-2 and TRBJ2-7, with 8 bases identical to TRBD2. The CDR3 runs 15 residues. Trimming at V came to 5 bases and at J to 2 bases, leaving 8 bases not matched to a gene. Germline CDR1 SGHAT, CDR2 FQNNGV. The CDR3 DNA is TGTGCCAGCAGCCCCCGTAGCGGGGAGCCCTACGAGCAGTACTTC. Its translation is CASSPRSGEPYEQYF.

The chain is built from TRBV27 and TRBJ2-1; 7 bases are shared with TRBD2. The V and J ends lost 8 bases and 9 bases, in that order; junction bases with no gene match: 13. This CDR3 is built from 14 residues. Germline CDR1 and CDR2: MNHEY and SMNVEV (reference sequence). CDR3 nucleotide sequence: TGTGCCAGCGGCCTCGGGGGAGGGCGTCCTGAGCAGTTCTTC. It yields the protein CASGLGGGRPEQFF.

The chain is built from TRBV11-2 and TRBJ1-1, with a tentative D call TRBD1 (5 bases). From germline, CDR1 is SGHAT and CDR2 FQNNGV. The CDR3 runs 16 residues. V lost 4 bases and J 0 bases, leaving 15 bases between the germline ends. The CDR3 DNA sequence: TGTGCCAGCAGCTCTCGGGACGGCACCATGAACACTGAAGCTTTCTTT. Translation: CASSSRDGTMNTEAFF.

CDR3 protein: CASSLDWDRGNYGYTF. The CDR3 nucleotides are TGTGCCAGCAGCTTAGATTGGGACAGGGGGAACTATGGCTACACCTTC. The genes are TRBV5-8 and TRBJ1-2; 11 nucleotides align to TRBD1. This CDR3 has 16 residues. CDR1 is SGHTS, CDR2 YDEGEE, per germline. With 2 bases clipped from V and 2 bases from J, the junction kept 5 bases outside the gene matches.

The chain links TRBV13 to TRBJ2-7; the D gene could be TRBD1 or TRBD2 (6 bases each). V was clipped by 4 bases and J by 6 bases, with 10 bases between them. CDR1 and CDR2 from the germline V gene are PRHDT and FYEKMQ (reference sequence). The CDR3 length is 12 residues. CDR3 region: CASSSGEVEQYF. The CDR3 DNA sequence: TGTGCCAGCAGCTCAGGGGAGGTCGAGCAGTACTTC.

This chain connects TRBV10-3 to TRBJ2-5; D possibly matches TRBD1 or TRBD2 (6 bases each). The end of the DNA aligns better with TRBJ2-7, so the J call may be wrong. The CDR3 runs 14 residues. CDR1 is ENHRY and CDR2 is SYGVKD in the germline V gene. This chain's CDR3 is CATSMGGEINEQYF. As DNA, the CDR3 is TGTGCCACCTCAATGGGGGGCGAAATCAACGAGCAGTACTTC.

The rearrangement links TRBV7-2 to TRBJ2-5; unclear D gene. The CDR3 length is 11 residues. The germline V gene has CDR1 SGHTA and CDR2 FQGNSA. V was clipped by 4 bases and J by 7 bases, with 7 bases between them. This CDR3 is CASSSPWTQYF. The CDR3 nucleotides read TGTGCCAGCAGCTCCCCATGGACCCAGTACTTC.

The chain has TRBV7-9 and TRBJ1-1; D gene unclear. V was clipped by 4 bases and J by 2 bases, with 17 bases between them. Germline loops: CDR1 SEHNR, CDR2 FQNEAQ (reference sequence). The CDR3 totals 16 residues. The CDR3 here is CASSSGRAAPNTEAFF. Written as DNA, the CDR3 is TGTGCCAGCAGCTCCGGACGGGCAGCCCCAAACACTGAAGCTTTCTTT.

The chain couples TRBV28 to TRBJ2-3, with a tentative D call TRBD2 (5 bases). CDR1 is MDHEN, CDR2 SYDVKM, per germline. V dropped 5 bases and J dropped 5 bases, with 14 bases sitting between them. This CDR3 contains 14 residues. CDR3 DNA sequence: TGTGCCAGCAGTCCCCGGATCGCGGGAGATACGCAGTATTTT. It encodes CASSPRIAGDTQYF. Using reference TRBV28 and TRBJ2-3 for the parts outside the CDR3, the full variable domain is DVKVTQSSRYLVKRTGEKVFLECVQDMDHENMFWYRQDPGLGLRLIYFSYDVKMKEKGDIPEGYSVSREKKERFSLILESASTNQTSMYLCASSPRIAGDTQYFGPGTRLTVL.

The chain recombines TRBV5-1 with TRBJ2-7, with 11 bases that match TRBD1. The CDR3 has 15 residues. The germline V gene has CDR1 SGHRS and CDR2 YFSETQ. V lost 2 bases and J lost 7; bases outside the gene matches: 8. CDR3 in amino acids: CASSFVGQGAREQYF. CDR3 nucleotide sequence: TGCGCCAGCAGCTTTGTCGGACAGGGGGCGAGGGAGCAGTACTTC.

The chain couples TRBV30 to TRBJ1-2; D might be TRBD1 (5 bases). Germline V lookup: CDR1 GTSNPN, CDR2 SVGIG (reference sequence). CDR3 length: 13 amino acids. Trimming removed 3 bases at V and 5 bases at J, with 13 bases between. Here the CDR3 reads CAWSIAREYGYTF. CDR3 nucleotide sequence: TGTGCCTGGAGCATCGCCAGGGAGTATGGCTACACCTTC.

The gene calls are TRBV6-5 and TRBJ2-7; 8 bases are a match to TRBD1. This CDR3 contains 15 residues. Germline V gives CDR1 MNHEY, CDR2 SVGAGI. The ends lost 6 bases at V and 3 bases at J; junction bases unmatched: 10. This CDR3 reads CASSPDRGTIYEQYF. The CDR3 nucleotides are TGTGCCAGCAGCCCAGACAGGGGCACGATCTACGAGCAGTACTTC.

With regard to this clone: Other DNA sequences in this sample translate to the same CDR3. V gene TRBV28 combines with J gene TRBJ2-2; D might be TRBD1 (5 bases). The CDR3 is made up of 14 amino acids. V lost 7 bases and J lost 0, with 9 bases in between. The germline V gene encodes CDR1 MDHEN and CDR2 SYDVKM. In DNA form, the CDR3 reads TGTGCCAGCACCGGACACTCGAACACCGGGGAGCTGTTTTTT. Residues: CASTGHSNTGELFF.

This clone was picked up a small number of times. This chain connects TRBV28 to TRBJ1-2; D not certain. Germline-derived CDR1 and CDR2 are MDHEN and SYDVKM. This CDR3 spans 13 amino acids. V lost 7 bases, J lost 0 bases, and 9 bases lay in between. CDR3 DNA sequence: TGTGCCAGCACCGGGTACACTAACTATGGCTACACCTTC. As protein: CASTGYTNYGYTF.

The V and J genes are TRBV2 and TRBJ2-1; 7 positions match TRBD2. CDR3 length: 17 residues. Trimming at V came to 7 bases and at J to 0 bases, leaving 12 bases not matched to a gene. Germline V gene data show CDR1 as SNHLY and CDR2 as FYNNEI. The CDR3 DNA is TGTGCCAGCACATTGAAACTCGGCGGGAGCTCCTACAATGAGCAGTTCTTC. It encodes CASTLKLGGSSYNEQFF.

This clone was seen once. V usage is TRBV19 and J usage is TRBJ2-1; 9 nucleotides match TRBD2. Germline V gene data show CDR1 as LNHDA and CDR2 as SQIVND (reference sequence). The V and J ends lost 5 bases and 4 bases, in that order; junction bases with no gene match: 6. The CDR3 covers 15 residues. The CDR3 sequence: CASSLAGNVYNEQFF. The CDR3 DNA reads as TGTGCCAGTAGTCTAGCGGGAAACGTTTACAATGAGCAGTTCTTC. The full variable domain, with the rest looked up from reference TRBV19 and TRBJ2-1, is DGGITQSPKYLFRKEGQNVTLSCEQNLNHDAMYWYRQDPGQGLRLIYYSQIVNDFQKGDIAEGYSVSREKKESFPLTVTSAQKNPTAFYLCASSLAGNVYNEQFFGPGTRLTVL.

V and J are TRBV15 and TRBJ2-1, with D unclear. Germline CDR1 reads LNHNV; CDR2 reads YYDKDF (reference sequence). This CDR3 is built from 12 residues. V lost 5 bases and J lost 4, with 6 bases in between. CDR3 sequence: CATSDVYNEQFF. CDR3 DNA: TGTGCCACCAGCGATGTTTACAATGAGCAGTTCTTC.

The V gene is TRBV19, the J gene TRBJ2-3; the D gene is possibly TRBD1 (5 bases). V gave up 1 base and J gave up 6 bases, with 11 bases separating them. The length of the CDR3 is 14 residues. Germline CDR1 reads LNHDA; CDR2 reads SQIVND (reference sequence). The DNA of the CDR3 is TGTGCCAGTAGTATAGCGGCAGGGTTGGATACGCAGTATTTT. This encodes CASSIAAGLDTQYF.

This clone was observed a single time. The J gene is TRBJ1-1, the V gene TRBV2; a possible D gene is TRBD1 (5 bases). The CDR3 loop spans 15 amino acids. Trimming removed 3 bases from V and 4 bases from J, with 15 bases in between. Looked up from germline, CDR1 is SNHLY and CDR2 is FYNNEI. CDR3 in DNA: TGTGCCAGCAGTGATTATCGGGGTGGGGGCACTGAAGCTTTCTTT. This codes for CASSDYRGGGTEAFF. Full variable domain (outside the CDR3, taken from reference TRBV2 and TRBJ1-1): EPEVTQTPSHQVTQMGQEVILRCVPISNHLYFYWYRQILGQKVEFLVSFYNNEISEKSEIFDDQFSVERPDGSNFTLKIRSTKLEDSAMYFCASSDYRGGGTEAFFGQGTRLTVV.